A selection of T cell receptor beta chains follows, all from one sample in a study of control samples from healthy donors and cancer patients. TCRdb keeps only in-frame clones here, not all; method: immunoSEQ multiplex PCR. The table shows around 110,000 clones, with around 87% occurring only once. Sequences were obtained from PBMCs. The receptors stem from a woman in her forties or fifties with colorectal cancer. The CDR3 runs from the conserved cysteine through the conserved F or W. Each record gives: D gene, J gene, V gene, clone size, CDR3 protein, CDR3 DNA. D genes are given only for firm matches. Clone size is shown for a subset of rows, as once, few, many or a class of expanded clone.

d_call: NA; j_call: TRBJ2-5; v_call: TRBV6-1; clone_size: NA; cdr3_aa: CASSEGAEPNLPYQETQYF; cdr3_nt: TGTGCCAGCAGTGAAGGGGCAGAACCTAACCTACCCTACCAAGAGACCCAGTACTTC
d_call: NA; j_call: TRBJ1-6; v_call: TRBV3-1/TRBV3-2; clone_size: few; cdr3_aa: CASSQVARNGTPLHF; cdr3_nt: TGTGCCAGCAGCCAGGTCGCAAGGAACGGGACACCCCTCCACTTT
d_call: TRBD1; j_call: TRBJ1-3; v_call: TRBV7-8; clone_size: NA; cdr3_aa: CASSIYDRVNSGNTIYF; cdr3_nt: TGTGCCAGCAGCATTTACGACAGGGTCAACTCCGGAAACACCATATATTTT
d_call: NA; j_call: TRBJ1-1; v_call: TRBV10-3; clone_size: NA; cdr3_aa: CAISEYDGEAFF; cdr3_nt: TGTGCCATCAGTGAGTATGACGGCGAAGCTTTCTTT
d_call: TRBD1; j_call: TRBJ2-5; v_call: TRBV11-2; clone_size: NA; cdr3_aa: CASTRRGTGDEETQYF; cdr3_nt: TGTGCCAGCACTCGGCGGGGGACAGGGGATGAAGAGACCCAGTACTTC
d_call: TRBD2; j_call: TRBJ2-1; v_call: TRBV3-1/TRBV3-2; clone_size: NA; cdr3_aa: CASSLVPSGGFEQFF; cdr3_nt: TGTGCCAGCAGCCTAGTTCCTAGCGGGGGGTTTGAGCAGTTCTTC
d_call: NA; j_call: TRBJ2-7; v_call: TRBV11-2; clone_size: NA; cdr3_aa: CASSHDYEQYF; cdr3_nt: TGTGCCAGCAGCCACGACTACGAGCAGTACTTC
d_call: NA; j_call: TRBJ2-2; v_call: TRBV7-3; clone_size: few; cdr3_aa: CASSLGGGFQELFF; cdr3_nt: TGTGCCAGCAGCTTGGGAGGCGGATTTCAGGAGCTGTTTTTT
d_call: NA; j_call: TRBJ1-1; v_call: TRBV5-4; clone_size: NA; cdr3_aa: CASSLPQGGVNTEAFF; cdr3_nt: TGTGCCAGCAGCTTGCCGCAGGGTGGGGTGAACACTGAAGCTTTCTTT
d_call: TRBD2; j_call: TRBJ2-2; v_call: TRBV14; clone_size: NA; cdr3_aa: CASSPGTKNTGELFF; cdr3_nt: TGTGCCAGCAGTCCGGGGACTAAAAACACCGGGGAGCTGTTTTTT
d_call: NA; j_call: TRBJ1-1; v_call: TRBV2; clone_size: NA; cdr3_aa: CASRNTEAFF; cdr3_nt: TGTGCCAGCAGAAACACTGAAGCTTTCTTT
d_call: NA; j_call: TRBJ2-1; v_call: TRBV7-8; clone_size: few; cdr3_aa: CASSPRDTPFYNEQFF; cdr3_nt: TGTGCCAGCAGCCCCCGGGATACCCCTTTCTACAATGAGCAGTTCTTC
d_call: NA; j_call: TRBJ1-1; v_call: TRBV6-4; clone_size: NA; cdr3_aa: CASSEGQNTEAFF; cdr3_nt: TGTGCCAGCAGTGAAGGTCAGAACACTGAAGCTTTCTTT
d_call: NA; j_call: TRBJ2-5; v_call: TRBV7-3; clone_size: NA; cdr3_aa: CASSLNRVGNGETQYF; cdr3_nt: TGTGCCAGCAGCTTAAATCGGGTTGGGAATGGAGAGACCCAGTACTTC
d_call: NA; j_call: TRBJ2-5; v_call: TRBV24-1; clone_size: NA; cdr3_aa: CATSDAGLETQYF; cdr3_nt: TGTGCCACCAGTGACGCCGGGTTAGAGACCCAGTACTTC
d_call: NA; j_call: TRBJ2-5; v_call: TRBV7-3; clone_size: NA; cdr3_aa: CASSLGYGETQYF; cdr3_nt: TGTGCCAGCAGCTTAGGATACGGAGAGACCCAGTACTTC
d_call: TRBD1; j_call: TRBJ2-1; v_call: TRBV3-1/TRBV3-2; clone_size: NA; cdr3_aa: CASSQETGRVFDEQFF; cdr3_nt: TGTGCCAGCAGCCAGGAGACAGGGCGTGTTTTCGATGAGCAGTTCTTC
d_call: NA; j_call: TRBJ1-2; v_call: TRBV6-1; clone_size: NA; cdr3_aa: CASSETSVYGYTF; cdr3_nt: TGTGCCAGCAGTGAAACCTCGGTCTATGGCTACACCTTC
d_call: TRBD1; j_call: TRBJ1-2; v_call: TRBV11-2; clone_size: once; cdr3_aa: CASSFAPGGDYGYTF; cdr3_nt: TGTGCCAGCAGCTTCGCTCCAGGGGGCGACTATGGCTACACCTTC
d_call: NA; j_call: TRBJ1-1; v_call: TRBV12-3/TRBV12-4; clone_size: NA; cdr3_aa: CASSPGDVTEAFF; cdr3_nt: TGTGCCAGCAGTCCTGGGGACGTCACTGAAGCTTTCTTT
d_call: NA; j_call: TRBJ2-6; v_call: TRBV5-4; clone_size: NA; cdr3_aa: CASSTERSSGANVLTF; cdr3_nt: TGTGCCAGCAGCACAGAAAGAAGCTCTGGGGCCAACGTCCTGACTTTC
d_call: NA; j_call: TRBJ1-1; v_call: TRBV15; clone_size: NA; cdr3_aa: CATSNYGTEAFF; cdr3_nt: TGTGCCACCAGTAATTATGGGACTGAAGCTTTCTTT
d_call: TRBD1; j_call: TRBJ1-4; v_call: TRBV7-9; clone_size: NA; cdr3_aa: CASSPRQGNNEKLFF; cdr3_nt: TGTGCCAGCAGCCCCCGACAGGGTAATAATGAAAAACTGTTTTTT
d_call: NA; j_call: TRBJ2-2; v_call: TRBV19; clone_size: NA; cdr3_aa: CASSVAGELFF; cdr3_nt: TGTGCCAGTAGTGTAGCCGGGGAGCTGTTTTTT
d_call: NA; j_call: TRBJ2-7; v_call: TRBV27; clone_size: NA; cdr3_aa: CAVGRYEQYF; cdr3_nt: TGTGCAGTAGGCCGTTACGAGCAGTACTTC
d_call: TRBD1; j_call: TRBJ2-1; v_call: TRBV7-8; clone_size: NA; cdr3_aa: CASKGGGSYNEQFF; cdr3_nt: TGTGCCAGCAAAGGGGGCGGGTCCTACAATGAGCAGTTCTTC